A single sample gave rise to the 28 T cell receptor beta chains below, sequenced in a study of tumor T cells in aggressive B-cell lymphoma. Clones were read by immunoSEQ multiplex PCR, and TCRdb kept only the in-frame ones, dropping some. The sample consists of about 5,000 clones, about 90% of them appearing once. The sequencing sample was made of tumor tissue. The source is an adult with diffuse large B cell lymphoma.

The gene calls are TRBV6-1 and TRBJ2-3; 9 nucleotides match TRBD2. In germline, CDR1 is MNHNS, CDR2 SASEGT. The V and J ends lost 9 bases and 8 bases, in that order; junction bases with no gene match: 9. The CDR3 extends over 13 amino acids. This chain's CDR3 is CASSRASGTTQYF. The CDR3 coding sequence is TGTGCCAGTTCTAGGGCTAGCGGGACTACGCAGTATTTT.

The chain joins TRBV4-2 to TRBJ2-2; D may be TRBD2 (6 bases). Germline V gene sequence: CDR1 LGHNA, CDR2 YNFKEQ. Trimming cost V 5 bases and J 3 bases, with 19 bases left between them. This CDR3 has 17 amino acids. The CDR3 DNA sequence: TGTGCCAGCAGCTACGGGACTGGACCACAGTACACCGGGGAGCTGTTTTTT. Its translation is CASSYGTGPQYTGELFF.

The rearrangement links TRBV20-1 to TRBJ1-1, with TRBD1 as a possible D gene (6 bases). The CDR3 extends over 10 amino acids. V gave up 6 bases and J gave up 9 bases, with 11 bases separating them. The germline V gene has CDR1 DFQATT and CDR2 SNEGSKA (reference sequence). CDR3 region: CSAATGQAFF. The CDR3 DNA reads as TGCAGTGCGGCCACAGGGCAAGCTTTCTTT.

This rearrangement joins TRBV2 to TRBJ1-4, with D unclear. The V gene lost 3 bases and the J gene lost 0 bases, with 11 bases spanning the gap. In germline, CDR1 is SNHLY, CDR2 FYNNEI. The CDR3 is made up of 16 amino acids. DNA for the CDR3: TGTGCCAGCAGTGAGGAGCACGCCGCAACTAATGAAAAACTGTTTTTT. The encoded protein is CASSEEHAATNEKLFF.

The V gene is TRBV18, the J gene TRBJ1-2, with TRBD1 as a possible D gene (6 bases). The CDR3 length is 15 residues. Germline CDR1 reads KGHSH; CDR2 reads LQKENI. V was clipped by 3 bases and J by 7 bases, with 18 bases between them. CDR3 region: CASSPLERGAFGYTF. The CDR3 region has the DNA TGTGCCAGCTCACCCCTAGAGCGGGGGGCGTTTGGCTACACCTTC.

This clone was seen a handful of times. DNA of the CDR3: TGTGCCAGCAGCTCACAGGGGGCTGGCAATCAGCCCCAGCATTTT. This translates into CASSSQGAGNQPQHF. The V call is TRBV7-8, the J call TRBJ1-5; 9 nucleotides match TRBD1. Germline CDR1 SGHVS, CDR2 FQNEAQ. V lost 4 bases and J lost 2; bases outside the gene matches: 3. The CDR3 is made up of 15 amino acids.

The CDR3 protein is CASSLVRRRGNQPQHF. The CDR3 nucleotides read TGTGCCAGCAGTTTAGTTAGGCGGAGAGGCAATCAGCCCCAGCATTTT. The J gene is TRBJ1-5, the V gene TRBV28; D gene unclear. V lost 2 bases and J lost 2, with 13 bases in between. The CDR3 covers 16 residues. The germline V gene has CDR1 MDHEN and CDR2 SYDVKM.

V is TRBV5-6 and J is TRBJ1-5; weak D call: TRBD1 (6 bases). CDR3 length equals 16 residues. Germline values: CDR1 SGHDT, CDR2 YYEEEE. The V gene lost 1 base and the J gene lost 4 bases, with 15 bases spanning the gap. The CDR3 nucleotides read TGTGCCAGCAGCTTGTCAGGGGAGGGACTGAATCAGCCCCAGCATTTT. Translated: CASSLSGEGLNQPQHF.

The chain uses TRBV19 and TRBJ2-3, with D possibly matching TRBD2 (6 bases). CDR3 size: 16 residues. Trimming removed 5 bases at V and 2 bases at J, with 17 bases between. Germline loops: CDR1 LNHDA, CDR2 SQIVND (reference sequence). The CDR3 coding sequence is TGTGCCAGTAGTGCATCCGGGACTCAACACACAGATACGCAGTATTTT. Its protein product is CASSASGTQHTDTQYF.

J is TRBJ1-1 and V is TRBV11-2; possible D gene TRBD1, 6 bases. The germline V gene encodes CDR1 SGHAT and CDR2 FQNNGV. The V and J ends lost 6 bases and 0 bases respectively, with 20 bases between them. CDR3 size: 17 residues. Written as DNA, the CDR3 is TGTGCCAGCAGACTAATTGGTGGGGGGGCGATGAACACTGAAGCTTTCTTT. Translating gives CASRLIGGGAMNTEAFF. Full variable domain (outside the CDR3, taken from reference TRBV11-2 and TRBJ1-1): EAGVAQSPRYKIIEKRQSVAFWCNPISGHATLYWYQQILGQGPKLLIQFQNNGVVDDSQLPKDRFSAERLKGVDSTLKIQPAKLEDSAVYLCASRLIGGGAMNTEAFFGQGTRLTVV.

V and J are TRBV20-1 and TRBJ1-2, with D perhaps TRBD1 (5 bases). The V and J ends lost 6 bases and 6 bases respectively, with 11 bases between them. CDR1 and CDR2 from the germline V gene are DFQATT and SNEGSKA (reference sequence). The CDR3 is 11 amino acids. The CDR3 here is CSADSGHGYTF. Written as DNA, the CDR3 is TGCAGTGCGGATTCAGGGCATGGCTACACCTTC.

This clone showed up just a few times. CDR3 DNA: TGCAGTGCTAGGGACACGGGCTACACCTTC. This sequence encodes CSARDTGYTF. This chain links TRBV20-1 with TRBJ1-2; weak D call: TRBD1 (5 bases). The length of the CDR3 is 10 residues. The V gene's germline CDR1 is DFQATT and CDR2 SNEGSKA (reference sequence). Trimming stripped 3 bases from V and 8 bases from J, with 7 bases between.

This chain links TRBV2 with TRBJ2-7; 9 bases fit TRBD1. The CDR3 sequence is 14 residues long. The germline CDR1 and CDR2 sequences are SNHLY and FYNNEI. Germline trimming cut 6 bases from V and 6 bases from J; bases unmatched to any gene: 9. CDR3 nucleotide sequence: TGTGCCAGCAGAAAGACAGGGGGTGAAACCGAGCAGTACTTC. It translates to CASRKTGGETEQYF.

Notes on this clone: A junction boundary mismatches the germline segment, possibly from a read error. The gene calls are TRBV18 and TRBJ2-7, with 8 bases matching TRBD1. The CDR3 covers 15 residues. The V gene's germline CDR1 is KGHSH and CDR2 LQKENI. The CDR3 nucleotides are TGTGCCAGCTCACCCGGAGGGACAGGAGTATACGAGCAGTATTTC. Translating it yields CASSPGGTGVYEQYF. Complete variable domain (other parts from reference TRBV18 and TRBJ2-7): NAGVMQNPRHLVRRRGQEARLRCSPMKGHSHVYWYRQLPEEGLKFMVYLQKENIIDESGMPKERFSAEFPKEGPSILRIQQVVRGDSAAYFCASSPGGTGVYEQYFGPGTRLTVT.

The chain combines TRBV27 with TRBJ2-5; possible D gene TRBD2, 6 bases. The CDR3 spans 13 residues. Trimming left V 11 bases short and J 4 bases short, with 17 bases between. CDR1 is MNHEY and CDR2 is SMNVEV in the germline V gene (reference sequence). The CDR3 bases are TGTGCCTCCATTAGCGGAGGTACAGAGACCCAGTACTTC. This gives the protein CASISGGTETQYF.

This chain links TRBV9 with TRBJ1-1, with D unresolved. This CDR3 is 14 amino acids long. Germline values: CDR1 SGDLS, CDR2 YYNGEE. Trimming shortened V by 0 bases and J by 1 base, and 7 bases separated the two germline ends. CDR3 nucleotides: TGTGCCAGCAGCGTAGACGCAGGGAACACTGAAGCTTTCTTT. Its protein is CASSVDAGNTEAFF.

The V gene is TRBV28, the J gene TRBJ2-3, with D uncertain. Trimming took 3 bases from V and 0 from J, leaving 4 bases between them. The CDR3 contains 13 residues. Germline V gene sequence: CDR1 MDHEN, CDR2 SYDVKM. CDR3 protein: CASSLTSTDTQYF. In nucleotides, the CDR3 is TGTGCCAGCAGTTTGACTAGCACAGATACGCAGTATTTT.

The V gene is TRBV11-2, the J gene TRBJ1-2; D possibly corresponds to TRBD1 (5 bases). Germline V gene data show CDR1 as SGHAT and CDR2 as FQNNGV. The CDR3 runs 19 residues. V gave up 4 bases and J gave up 1 base, with 25 bases separating them. CDR3 DNA sequence: TGTGCCAGCAGCTCAGGCCCTAAAGGGGCTCCAGCACTTAACTATGGCTACACCTTC. It specifies CASSSGPKGAPALNYGYTF.

The chain is built from TRBV6-5 and TRBJ2-7, with D possibly matching TRBD1 (7 bases). The CDR3 runs 14 residues. V was shortened by 5 bases and J by 2 bases, with 13 bases between the two germline ends. The germline gives CDR1 MNHEY, CDR2 SVGAGI. The CDR3 sequence is CASSDDREAYEQYF. CDR3 DNA: TGTGCCAGCAGTGATGACAGGGAGGCCTACGAGCAGTACTTC.

In this sample, this clone turned up once. V is TRBV19 and J is TRBJ1-2, with TRBD1 as a possible D gene (6 bases). V was clipped by 4 bases and J by 3 bases, with 21 bases between them. There are 17 residues in the CDR3. From germline, CDR1 is LNHDA and CDR2 SQIVND (reference sequence). CDR3 DNA: TGTGCCAGTAGTAGGCCACGTGGGGGGGCCTCGTACTATGGCTACACCTTC. Protein: CASSRPRGGASYYGYTF.

This clone occurred a few times. One end of the junction fails to match germline, which may point to a read error. The chain has TRBV18 and TRBJ1-2; D remains unclear. Germline V gives CDR1 KGHSH, CDR2 LQKENI. This CDR3 contains 16 residues. The CDR3 DNA follows: TGTGCCAGTTCACTGAACCCCACCAGTGACTACTATGGCTACACCTTC. This sequence encodes CASSLNPTSDYYGYTF.

The chain uses TRBV6-6 and TRBJ2-1; TRBD2 aligns across 7 bases. This CDR3 spans 15 amino acids. From germline, CDR1 is MNHNY and CDR2 SVGAGI (reference sequence). After removal of 5 bases from V and 7 bases from J, the junction contained 11 bases not matched to a gene. CDR3 bases: TGTGCCAGCAGTGCCTTCTGGGGAGGGGAGAATGAGCAGTTCTTC. Protein product: CASSAFWGGENEQFF.

The CDR3 loop reads CASSPYLAGAGEQYF. The CDR3 DNA reads TGTGCCAGCAGCCCCTATCTAGCGGGAGCAGGGGAGCAGTACTTC. The chain links TRBV6-1 to TRBJ2-7; 10 bases are a match to TRBD2. CDR1 and CDR2 from the germline V gene are MNHNS and SASEGT. CDR3 length equals 15 residues. Trimming cost V 6 bases and J 7 bases; bases outside gene matches: 12.

The chain couples TRBV6-6 to TRBJ1-5, with D maybe TRBD1 (6 bases). The CDR3 covers 16 residues. Between the trimmed V and J ends, which lost 2 bases and 0 bases, there was a span of 11 bases. CDR1 and CDR2 from the germline V gene are MNHNY and SVGAGI (reference sequence). The CDR3 DNA sequence: TGTGCCAGCAGTTACGACAGGTCCTATAGCAATCAGCCCCAGCATTTT. This gives the protein CASSYDRSYSNQPQHF.

This CDR3 is CASSFGPPAGGPNTGELFF. The CDR3 coding sequence is TGTGCCAGCAGCTTCGGTCCACCTGCGGGAGGCCCAAACACCGGGGAGCTGTTTTTT. The V and J genes are TRBV5-6 and TRBJ2-2; 8 bases match TRBD2. This CDR3 is 19 amino acids long. Germline loops: CDR1 SGHDT, CDR2 YYEEEE. The trim removed 2 bases at V and 2 bases at J, leaving 14 bases unmatched.

This rearrangement joins TRBV7-2 to TRBJ2-7, with D uncertain. Germline loops: CDR1 SGHTA, CDR2 FQGNSA. This CDR3 has 12 residues. Trimming pared 5 bases from V and 10 bases from J, leaving 15 bases between. CDR3 in amino acids: CASSARFNRQYF. CDR3 coding DNA: TGTGCCAGCAGCGCCAGGTTTAATCGTCAGTACTTC. Together with reference TRBV7-2 and TRBJ2-7, the CDR3 gives the full variable domain: GAGVSQSPSNKVTEKGKDVELRCDPISGHTALYWYRQSLGQGLEFLIYFQGNSAPDKSGLPSDRFSAERTGGSVSTLTIQRTQQEDSAVYLCASSARFNRQYFGPGTRLTVT.

The V gene is TRBV12-5, the J gene TRBJ1-1; 9 positions match TRBD1. Germline V CDR1 and CDR2: LGHNT, FRNRAP. The length of the CDR3 is 14 residues. V dropped 4 bases and J dropped 6; count of bases not matched to a gene: 6. This CDR3 is CASGYRGLTSEAFF. As DNA, the CDR3 is TGTGCTAGTGGTTACAGGGGGCTCACGTCTGAAGCTTTCTTT.

This clone has just one count. One end of the junction does not line up with germline, which may come from a read error. J is TRBJ2-7 and V is TRBV19, with TRBD2 as a possible D gene (5 bases). The CDR3 is 14 amino acids. CDR1 and CDR2 (germline): LNHDA, SQIVND (reference sequence). DNA for the CDR3: TGTGCCAGTAGTATGAATCTAGCCTCCTATGAGCAGTACTTC. Its translation: CASSMNLASYEQYF. Complete variable domain (other parts from reference TRBV19 and TRBJ2-7): DGGITQSPKYLFRKEGQNVTLSCEQNLNHDAMYWYRQDPGQGLRLIYYSQIVNDFQKGDIAEGYSVSREKKESFPLTVTSAQKNPTAFYLCASSMNLASYEQYFGPGTRLTVT.